This T cell receptor (beta chain) is drawn from a study of cytomegalovirus exposure and HLA in healthy donors. Overall study findings and caveats: Of the V segments, some could not be distinguished, including TRBV6-2 and TRBV6-3, and were excluded.

V was clipped by 10 bases and J by 2 bases, with 13 bases between them. The CDR3 contains 13 residues. Germline loops: CDR1 ENHRY, CDR2 SYGVKD. A word on this clone: Its antigen is not identified.

It was with 60 Vbeta and 13 Jbeta primers that the PCR ran. Assay: immunoSEQ multiplex PCR; the TCRdb copy retains only in-frame clones and omits some. The data show roughly 200,000 clones, 79% seen once. The source is a woman between 40 and 55 years old in good health and CMV-seronegative. The sample was PBMCs. This chain joins TRBV10-3 and TRBJ2-3; tentative D call: TRBD1 (5 bases). CDR3 coding DNA: TGTGCCAACGCGACAGCTCCCACAGATACGCAGTATTTT. Protein product: CANATAPTDTQYF.